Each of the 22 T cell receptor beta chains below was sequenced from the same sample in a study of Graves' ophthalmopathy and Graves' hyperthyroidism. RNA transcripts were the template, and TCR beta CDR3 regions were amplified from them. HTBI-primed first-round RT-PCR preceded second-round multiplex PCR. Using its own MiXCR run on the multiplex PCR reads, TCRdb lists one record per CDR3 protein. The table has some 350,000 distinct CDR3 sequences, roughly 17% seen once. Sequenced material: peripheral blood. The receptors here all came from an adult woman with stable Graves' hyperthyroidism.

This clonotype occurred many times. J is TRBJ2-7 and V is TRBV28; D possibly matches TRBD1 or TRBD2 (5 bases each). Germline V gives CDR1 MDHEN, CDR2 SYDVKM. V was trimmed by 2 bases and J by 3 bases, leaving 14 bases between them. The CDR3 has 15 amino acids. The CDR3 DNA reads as TGTGCCAGCAGTTTAGACGGGGACCCATTCTACGAGCAGTACTTC. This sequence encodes CASSLDGDPFYEQYF.

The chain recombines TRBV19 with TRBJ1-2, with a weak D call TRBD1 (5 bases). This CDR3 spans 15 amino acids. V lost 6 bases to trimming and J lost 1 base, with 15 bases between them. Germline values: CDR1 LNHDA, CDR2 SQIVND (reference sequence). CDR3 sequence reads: CASSPAGRYNYGYTF. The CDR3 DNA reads TGTGCCAGTAGCCCGGCAGGGAGATATAACTATGGCTACACCTTC.

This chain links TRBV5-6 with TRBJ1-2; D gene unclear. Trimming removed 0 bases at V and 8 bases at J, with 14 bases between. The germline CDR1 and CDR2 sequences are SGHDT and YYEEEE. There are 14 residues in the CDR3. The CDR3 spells CASSLVAHSGGYTF. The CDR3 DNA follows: TGTGCCAGCAGCTTGGTGGCTCATTCGGGGGGCTACACCTTC. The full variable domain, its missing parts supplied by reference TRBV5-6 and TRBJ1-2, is DAGVTQSPTHLIKTRGQQVTLRCSPKSGHDTVSWYQQALGQGPQFIFQYYEEEERQRGNFPDRFSGHQFPNYSSELNVNALLLGDSALYLCASSLVAHSGGYTFGSGTRLTVV.

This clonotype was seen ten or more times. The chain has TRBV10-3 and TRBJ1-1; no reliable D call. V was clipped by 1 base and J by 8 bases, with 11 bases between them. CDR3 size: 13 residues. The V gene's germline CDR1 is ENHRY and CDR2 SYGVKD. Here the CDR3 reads CAISEYNVLEAFF. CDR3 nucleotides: TGTGCCATCAGTGAGTACAATGTCTTAGAAGCTTTCTTT.

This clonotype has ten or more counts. Here the CDR3 reads CASSRGEAEQYF. The DNA for the CDR3 is TGTGCCAGCAGCCGGGGGGAGGCAGAGCAGTACTTC. The rearrangement uses TRBV7-9 and TRBJ2-7; 7 nucleotides line up with TRBD2. The V gene end was trimmed by 5 bases and the J gene end by 7 bases; junction bases not matched to a gene: 5. There are 12 residues in the CDR3. Germline CDR1 and CDR2: SEHNR and FQNEAQ (reference sequence). Full variable domain (outside the CDR3, taken from reference TRBV7-9 and TRBJ2-7): DTGVSQNPRHKITKRGQNVTFRCDPISEHNRLYWYRQTLGQGPEFLTYFQNEAQLEKSRLLSDRFSAERPKGSFSTLEIQRTEQGDSAMYLCASSRGEAEQYFGPGTRLTVT.

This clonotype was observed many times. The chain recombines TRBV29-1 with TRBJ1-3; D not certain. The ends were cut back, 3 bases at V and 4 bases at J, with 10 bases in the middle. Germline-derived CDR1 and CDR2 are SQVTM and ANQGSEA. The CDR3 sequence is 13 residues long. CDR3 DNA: TGCAGCGTTGACAAGGGAAACGGAAACACCATATATTTT. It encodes CSVDKGNGNTIYF.

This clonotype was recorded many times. CDR3 loop: CSVFRLAGKDQETQYF. The CDR3 DNA follows: TGCAGCGTATTCCGACTAGCGGGAAAAGACCAAGAGACCCAGTACTTC. The rearrangement joins TRBV29-1 to TRBJ2-5; 11 bases agree with TRBD2. After removal of 6 bases from V and 0 bases from J, the junction contained 9 bases not matched to a gene. In germline, CDR1 is SQVTM, CDR2 ANQGSEA. CDR3 length: 16 amino acids.

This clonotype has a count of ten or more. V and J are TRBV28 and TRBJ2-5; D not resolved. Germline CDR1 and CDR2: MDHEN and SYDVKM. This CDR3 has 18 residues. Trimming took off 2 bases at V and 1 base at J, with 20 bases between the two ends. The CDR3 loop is CASSLPPSRWPFQETQYF. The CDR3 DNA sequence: TGTGCCAGCAGTTTACCTCCTTCTAGGTGGCCTTTCCAAGAGACCCAGTACTTC.

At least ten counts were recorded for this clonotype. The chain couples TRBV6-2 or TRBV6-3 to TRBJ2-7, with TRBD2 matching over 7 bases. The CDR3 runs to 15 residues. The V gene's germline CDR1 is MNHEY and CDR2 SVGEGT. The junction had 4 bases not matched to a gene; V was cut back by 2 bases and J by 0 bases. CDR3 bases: TGTGCCAGCAGTTACACGTCTAGCGGCTCCTACGAGCAGTACTTC. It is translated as CASSYTSSGSYEQYF.

The CDR3 here is CASSPGDRGNYGYTF. CDR3 nucleotides: TGTGCCAGCAGCCCGGGGGACAGGGGGAACTATGGCTACACCTTC. V is TRBV7-8 and J is TRBJ1-2; 11 bases fit TRBD1. CDR3 length equals 15 residues. V lost 5 bases to trimming and J lost 2 bases; unmatched junction nucleotides: 4. The germline V gene encodes CDR1 SGHVS and CDR2 FQNEAQ.

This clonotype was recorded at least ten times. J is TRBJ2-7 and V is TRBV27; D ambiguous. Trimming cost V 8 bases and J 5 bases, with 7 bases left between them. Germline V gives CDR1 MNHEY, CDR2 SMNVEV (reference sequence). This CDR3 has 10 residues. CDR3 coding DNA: TGTGCCAGCGGGTCTCACGAGCAGTACTTC. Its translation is CASGSHEQYF.

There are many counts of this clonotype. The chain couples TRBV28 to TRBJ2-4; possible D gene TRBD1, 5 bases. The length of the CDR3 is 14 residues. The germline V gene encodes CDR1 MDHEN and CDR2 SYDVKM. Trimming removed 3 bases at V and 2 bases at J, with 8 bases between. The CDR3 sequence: CASSLQGTKNIQYF. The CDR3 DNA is TGTGCCAGCAGTTTGCAGGGAACCAAAAACATTCAGTACTTC.

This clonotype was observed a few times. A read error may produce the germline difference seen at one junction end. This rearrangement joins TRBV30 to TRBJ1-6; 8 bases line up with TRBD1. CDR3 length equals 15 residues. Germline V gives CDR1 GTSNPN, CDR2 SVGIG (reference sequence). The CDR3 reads CAWSGQGRGNSHLHF. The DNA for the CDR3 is TGTGCCTGGAGTGGACAGGGGCGCGGTAATTCACACCTCCACTTT.

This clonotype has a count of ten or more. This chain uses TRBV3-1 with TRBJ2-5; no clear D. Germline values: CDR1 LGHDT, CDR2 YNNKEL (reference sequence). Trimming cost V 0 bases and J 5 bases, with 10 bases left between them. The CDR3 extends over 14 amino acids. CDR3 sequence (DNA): TGTGCCAGCAGCCAAGATGGTGGGTCGGAGACCCAGTACTTC. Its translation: CASSQDGGSETQYF.

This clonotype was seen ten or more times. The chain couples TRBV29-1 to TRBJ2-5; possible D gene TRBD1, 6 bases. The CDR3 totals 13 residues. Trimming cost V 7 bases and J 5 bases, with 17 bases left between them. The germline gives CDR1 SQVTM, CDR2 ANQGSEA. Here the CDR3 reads CSAWIQGKETQYF. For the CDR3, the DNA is TGCAGCGCCTGGATACAGGGAAAGGAGACCCAGTACTTC.

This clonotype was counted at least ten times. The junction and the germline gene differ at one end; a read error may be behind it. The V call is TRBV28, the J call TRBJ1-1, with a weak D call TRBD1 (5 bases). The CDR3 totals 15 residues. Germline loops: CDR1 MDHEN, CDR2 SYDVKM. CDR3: CASNLGGGVNTEAFF. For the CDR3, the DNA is TGTGCCAGCAATTTAGGTGGGGGGGTGAACACTGAGGCTTTCTTT.

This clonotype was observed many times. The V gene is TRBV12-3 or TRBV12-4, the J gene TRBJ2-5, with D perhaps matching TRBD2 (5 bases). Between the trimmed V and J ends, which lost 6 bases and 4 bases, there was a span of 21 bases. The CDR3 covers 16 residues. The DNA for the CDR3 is TGTGCCAGCAGGGGAGAACCCGGGCCTGCGGGAGAGACCCAGTACTTC. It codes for CASRGEPGPAGETQYF.

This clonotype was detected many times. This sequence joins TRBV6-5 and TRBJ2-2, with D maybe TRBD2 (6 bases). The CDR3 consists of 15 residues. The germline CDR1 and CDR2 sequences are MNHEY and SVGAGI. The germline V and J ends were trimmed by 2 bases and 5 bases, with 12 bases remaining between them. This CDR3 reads CASSYGGSRTGELFF. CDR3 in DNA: TGTGCCAGCAGTTACGGGGGGAGTAGAACCGGGGAGCTGTTTTTT.

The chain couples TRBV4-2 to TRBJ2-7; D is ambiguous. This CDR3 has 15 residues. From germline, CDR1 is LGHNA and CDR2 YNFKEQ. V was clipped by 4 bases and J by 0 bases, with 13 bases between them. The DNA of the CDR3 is TGTGCCAGCAGCCGTTCGGAGACGTTCTCCTACGAGCAGTACTTC. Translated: CASSRSETFSYEQYF.

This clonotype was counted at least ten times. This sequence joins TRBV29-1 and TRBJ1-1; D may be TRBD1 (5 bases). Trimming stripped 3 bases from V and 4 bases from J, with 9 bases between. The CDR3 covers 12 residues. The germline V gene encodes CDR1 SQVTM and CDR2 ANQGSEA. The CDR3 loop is CSVDRGSTEAFF. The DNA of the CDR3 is TGCAGCGTTGACCGGGGGTCCACTGAAGCTTTCTTT.

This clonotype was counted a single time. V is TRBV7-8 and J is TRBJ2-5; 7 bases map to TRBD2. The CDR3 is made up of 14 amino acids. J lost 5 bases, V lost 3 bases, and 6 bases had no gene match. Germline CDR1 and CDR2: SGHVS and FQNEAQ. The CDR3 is CASSFSRTRETQYF. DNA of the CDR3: TGTGCCAGCAGCTTCTCGCGGACTAGGGAGACCCAGTACTTC.

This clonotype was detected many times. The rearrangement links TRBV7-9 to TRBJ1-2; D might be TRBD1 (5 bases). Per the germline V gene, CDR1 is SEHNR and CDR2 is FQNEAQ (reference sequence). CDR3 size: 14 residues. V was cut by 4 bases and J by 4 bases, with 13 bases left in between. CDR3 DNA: TGTGCCAGCAGCTCTTCAGGGTACGGCTATGGCTACACCTTC. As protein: CASSSSGYGYGYTF.